The present T cell receptor (beta chain) was sequenced within a study of blood T cell repertoires in COVID-19. On the study more broadly: Acute and convalescent COVID-19 specimens originated in the United States, Italy and Spain. Nucleic acid was either cDNA or gDNA, and it came from T cells, B-cell-depleted T cells, or PBMCs.

V was clipped by 6 bases and J by 1 base; unmatched bases: 3. The germline V gene has CDR1 MNHEY and CDR2 SVGAGI. CDR3 size: 14 residues. Source study methods: Reference gene primer amplification yielded estimated nucleated cell counts. Here immunoSEQ multiplex PCR was the method, and the copy in TCRdb shows in-frame clones only, minus some. V and J calls and clone size are those listed in that table; D and trimming were worked out from the DNA. The sample yields 350,000 to 450,000 clones, roughly 90% seen once. The chain has TRBV6-5 and TRBJ1-3; 7 bases are a match to TRBD1. The sequence derives from a woman in her 40s who had been exposed to COVID-19. The specimen was PBMCs or T cells enriched from blood (not recorded which). The chain's CDR3 is CASRLTGSGNTIYF. In DNA form, the CDR3 reads TGTGCCAGCAGGCTGACAGGGTCTGGAAACACCATATATTTT.